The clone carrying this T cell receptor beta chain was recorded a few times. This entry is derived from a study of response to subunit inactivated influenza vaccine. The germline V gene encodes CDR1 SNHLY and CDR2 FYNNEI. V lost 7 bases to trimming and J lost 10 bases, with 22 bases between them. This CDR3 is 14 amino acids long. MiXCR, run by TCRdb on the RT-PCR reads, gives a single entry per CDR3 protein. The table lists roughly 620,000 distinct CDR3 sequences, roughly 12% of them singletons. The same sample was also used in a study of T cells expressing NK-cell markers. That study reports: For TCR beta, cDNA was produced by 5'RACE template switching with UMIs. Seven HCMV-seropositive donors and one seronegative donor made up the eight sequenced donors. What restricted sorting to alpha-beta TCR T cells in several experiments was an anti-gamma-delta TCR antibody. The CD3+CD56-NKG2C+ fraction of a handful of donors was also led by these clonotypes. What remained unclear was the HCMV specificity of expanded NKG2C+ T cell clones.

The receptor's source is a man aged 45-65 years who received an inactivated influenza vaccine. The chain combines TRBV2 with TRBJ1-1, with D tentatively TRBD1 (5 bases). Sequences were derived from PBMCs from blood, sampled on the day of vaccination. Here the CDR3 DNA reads TGTGCCAGCATCGGATCCTGGACACTCGCGGGAGCTTTCTTT. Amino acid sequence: CASIGSWTLAGAFF.